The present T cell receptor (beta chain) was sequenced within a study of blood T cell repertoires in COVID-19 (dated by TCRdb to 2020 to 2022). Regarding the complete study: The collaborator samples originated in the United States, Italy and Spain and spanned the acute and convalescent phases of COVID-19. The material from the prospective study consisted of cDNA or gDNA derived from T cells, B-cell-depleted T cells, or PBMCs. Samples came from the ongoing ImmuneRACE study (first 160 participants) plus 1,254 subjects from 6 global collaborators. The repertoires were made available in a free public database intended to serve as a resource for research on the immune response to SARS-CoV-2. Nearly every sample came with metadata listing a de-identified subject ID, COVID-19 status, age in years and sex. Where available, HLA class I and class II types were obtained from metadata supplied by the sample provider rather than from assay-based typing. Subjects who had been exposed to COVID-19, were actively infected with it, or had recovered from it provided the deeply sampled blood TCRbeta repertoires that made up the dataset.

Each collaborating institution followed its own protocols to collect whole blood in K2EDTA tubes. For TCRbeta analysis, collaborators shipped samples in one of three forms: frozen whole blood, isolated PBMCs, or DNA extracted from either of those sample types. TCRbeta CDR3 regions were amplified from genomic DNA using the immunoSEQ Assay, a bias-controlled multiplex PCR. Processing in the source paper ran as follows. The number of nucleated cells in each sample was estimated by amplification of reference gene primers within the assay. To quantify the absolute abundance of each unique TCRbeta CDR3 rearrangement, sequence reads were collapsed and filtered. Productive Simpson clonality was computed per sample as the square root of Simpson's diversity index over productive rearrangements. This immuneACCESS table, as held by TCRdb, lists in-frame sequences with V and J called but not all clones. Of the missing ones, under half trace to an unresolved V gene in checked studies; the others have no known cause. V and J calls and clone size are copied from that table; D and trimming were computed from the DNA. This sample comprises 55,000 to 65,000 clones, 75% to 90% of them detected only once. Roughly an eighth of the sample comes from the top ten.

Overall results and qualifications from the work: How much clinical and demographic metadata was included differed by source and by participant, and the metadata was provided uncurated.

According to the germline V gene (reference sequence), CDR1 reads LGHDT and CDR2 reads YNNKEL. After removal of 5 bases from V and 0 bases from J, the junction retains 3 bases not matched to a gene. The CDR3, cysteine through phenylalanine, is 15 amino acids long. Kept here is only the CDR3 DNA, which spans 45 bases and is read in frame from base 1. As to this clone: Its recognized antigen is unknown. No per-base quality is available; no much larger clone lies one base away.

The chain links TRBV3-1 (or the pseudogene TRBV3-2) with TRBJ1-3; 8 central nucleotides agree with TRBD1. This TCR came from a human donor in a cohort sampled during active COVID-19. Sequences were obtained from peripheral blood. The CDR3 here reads CASSETGGSGNTIYF. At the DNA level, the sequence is TGTGCCAGCAGCGAAACAGGGGGCTCTGGAAACACCATATATTTT.